This T cell receptor beta chain was observed in a study of cytomegalovirus exposure and HLA in healthy donors. In germline, CDR1 is LNHDA, CDR2 SQIVND (reference sequence). The CDR3 is 13 amino acids. Trimming removed 2 bases from V and 7 bases from J, with 9 bases in between. General study points: Association of a missense DCLRE1C variant with TCR beta V- and J-gene trimming was reported in a later analysis. Usually a TCR sequence was rare, but some public TCRs were found in many donors.

Remarks on this clone: Antigen: not known.

The study ran its PCR with 60 Vbeta and 13 Jbeta primers. Repertoires were generated with immunoSEQ multiplex PCR, while TCRdb's copy carries only in-frame clones and drops some. The table includes about 67,000 clones, approximately 80% detected once. The TCR comes from a woman younger than 45 in good health and CMV-seronegative. What was sequenced was PBMCs. V is TRBV19 and J is TRBJ2-1; D not resolved. The CDR3 DNA reads as TGTGCCAGTAGTATAAGTCTGGAGAATGAGCAGTTCTTC. Translated, it gives CASSISLENEQFF.